A single TCR beta chain is shown here with its context. Its antigen is currently unknown. This sample was included in a study of radiotherapy plus CTLA-4 blockade in lung cancer. Study-wide background: Among all patients, 18% showed objective responses, while more than 25% had disease control.

From germline, CDR1 is LGHNT and CDR2 FRNRAP. The CDR3 runs to 14 residues. V lost 7 bases, J lost 3 bases, and 14 bases lay in between. Sequenced by immunoSEQ multiplex PCR; TCRdb stores in-frame clones only, minus some. Among 30,000 to 35,000 clones listed, roughly 71% were seen once. Notes on the study in general: Reported findings show early blood T cell clone dynamics, with interferon-beta, best predicted response. An expansion of tumor-derived TCR clones occurred in blood after radiotherapy plus ipilimumab.

This receptor was identified in a human donor with non-small cell lung cancer who had stable disease on radiotherapy plus ipilimumab. Sequences were derived from peripheral blood, sampled from a patient treated with radiotherapy plus ipilimumab. The chain is built from TRBV12-5 and TRBJ2-3, with D maybe TRBD1 (5 bases). The CDR3 nucleotides are TGTGCTAGTGCCTTGAAGGGGTCGACAGATACGCAGTATTTT. The encoded protein is CASALKGSTDTQYF.